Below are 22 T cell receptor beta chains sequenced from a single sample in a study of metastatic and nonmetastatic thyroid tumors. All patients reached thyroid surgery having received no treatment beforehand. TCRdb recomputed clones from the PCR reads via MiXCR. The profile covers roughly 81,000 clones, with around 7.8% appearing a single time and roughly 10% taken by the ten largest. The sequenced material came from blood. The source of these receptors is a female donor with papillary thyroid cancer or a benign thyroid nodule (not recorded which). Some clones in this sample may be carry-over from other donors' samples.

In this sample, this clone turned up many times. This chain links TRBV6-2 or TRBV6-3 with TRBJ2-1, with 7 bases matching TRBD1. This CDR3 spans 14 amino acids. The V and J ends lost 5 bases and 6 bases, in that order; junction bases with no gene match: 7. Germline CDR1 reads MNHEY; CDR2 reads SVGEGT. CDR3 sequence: CASSGGQVVNEQFF. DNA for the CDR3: TGTGCCAGCAGTGGAGGACAGGTCGTCAATGAGCAGTTCTTC.

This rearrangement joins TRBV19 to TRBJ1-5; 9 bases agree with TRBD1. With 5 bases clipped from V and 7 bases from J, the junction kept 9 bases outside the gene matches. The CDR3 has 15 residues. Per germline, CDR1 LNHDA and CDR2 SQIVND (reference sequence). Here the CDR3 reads CASSVTTGGKQPQHF. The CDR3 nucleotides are TGTGCCAGTAGTGTCACGACAGGGGGTAAGCAGCCCCAGCATTTT.

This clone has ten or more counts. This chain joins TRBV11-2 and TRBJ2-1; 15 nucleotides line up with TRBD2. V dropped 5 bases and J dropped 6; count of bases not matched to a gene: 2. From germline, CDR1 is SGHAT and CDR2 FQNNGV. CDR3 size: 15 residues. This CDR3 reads CASSLGLAGGNEQFF. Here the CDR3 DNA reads TGTGCCAGCAGCCTGGGACTAGCGGGGGGCAATGAGCAGTTCTTC.

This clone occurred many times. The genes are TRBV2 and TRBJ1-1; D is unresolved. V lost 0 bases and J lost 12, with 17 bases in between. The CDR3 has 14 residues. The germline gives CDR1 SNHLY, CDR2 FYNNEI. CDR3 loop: CASSEATTETGSFF. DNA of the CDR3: TGTGCCAGCAGTGAAGCCACTACAGAGACCGGGTCTTTCTTT.

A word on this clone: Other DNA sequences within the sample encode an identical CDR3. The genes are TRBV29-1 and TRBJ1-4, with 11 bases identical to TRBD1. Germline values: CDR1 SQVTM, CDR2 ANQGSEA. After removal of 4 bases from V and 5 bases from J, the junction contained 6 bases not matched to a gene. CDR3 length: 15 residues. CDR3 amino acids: CSVAGTGGSNEKLFF. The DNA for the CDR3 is TGCAGCGTTGCCGGGACAGGGGGTTCAAATGAAAAACTGTTTTTT.

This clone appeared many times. The CDR3 DNA sequence: TGTGCCAGCAGCTCTCAAGTGATTTCACCCCTCCACTTT. It translates to CASSSQVISPLHF. V usage is TRBV7-9 and J usage is TRBJ1-6, with D unresolved. The length of the CDR3 is 13 residues. Trimming removed 4 bases at V and 9 bases at J, with 10 bases between. Germline-derived CDR1 and CDR2 are SEHNR and FQNEAQ (reference sequence).

The CDR3 coding sequence is TGTGCCAGCAGCTCCACAGGGGGCTTCCGTGGCTACACCTTC. It encodes CASSSTGGFRGYTF. The chain has TRBV2 and TRBJ1-2; 9 bases align to TRBD1. V gave up 6 bases and J gave up 7 bases; unmatched junction bases: 9. Germline-derived CDR1 and CDR2 are SNHLY and FYNNEI. The CDR3 consists of 14 residues.

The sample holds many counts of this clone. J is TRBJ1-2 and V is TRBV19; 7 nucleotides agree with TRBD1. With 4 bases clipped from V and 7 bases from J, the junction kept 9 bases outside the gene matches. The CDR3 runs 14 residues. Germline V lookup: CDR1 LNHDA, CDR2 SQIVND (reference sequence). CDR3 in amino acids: CASSTAGTAVGYTF. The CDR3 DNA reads TGTGCCAGTAGTACCGCCGGGACAGCGGTTGGCTACACCTTC.

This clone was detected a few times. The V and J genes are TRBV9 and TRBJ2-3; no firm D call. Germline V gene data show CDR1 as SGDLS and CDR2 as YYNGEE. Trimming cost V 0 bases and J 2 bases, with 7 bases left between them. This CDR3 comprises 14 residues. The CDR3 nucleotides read TGTGCCAGCAGCGTAGGGGAAACCACAGATACGCAGTATTTT. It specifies CASSVGETTDTQYF.

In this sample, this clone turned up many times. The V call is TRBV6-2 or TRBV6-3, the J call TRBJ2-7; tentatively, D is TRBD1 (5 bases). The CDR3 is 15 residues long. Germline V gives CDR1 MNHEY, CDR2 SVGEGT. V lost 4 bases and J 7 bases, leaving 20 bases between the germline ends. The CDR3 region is CASSSLGALIGEQYF. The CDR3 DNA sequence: TGTGCCAGCAGTTCATTAGGGGCGCTTATCGGAGAGCAGTACTTC.

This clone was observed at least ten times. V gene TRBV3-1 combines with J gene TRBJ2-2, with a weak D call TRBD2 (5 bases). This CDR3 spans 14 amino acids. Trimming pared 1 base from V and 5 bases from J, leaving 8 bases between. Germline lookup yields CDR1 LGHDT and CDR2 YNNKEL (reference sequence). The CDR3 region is CASSQGRGTGELFF. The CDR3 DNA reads TGTGCCAGCAGCCAAGGACGAGGGACCGGGGAGCTGTTTTTT.

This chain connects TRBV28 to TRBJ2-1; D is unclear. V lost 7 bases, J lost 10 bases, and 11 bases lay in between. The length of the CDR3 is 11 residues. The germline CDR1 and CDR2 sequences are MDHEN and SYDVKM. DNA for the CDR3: TGTGCCAGCACTAATCCTAGGGAGCAGTTCTTC. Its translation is CASTNPREQFF.

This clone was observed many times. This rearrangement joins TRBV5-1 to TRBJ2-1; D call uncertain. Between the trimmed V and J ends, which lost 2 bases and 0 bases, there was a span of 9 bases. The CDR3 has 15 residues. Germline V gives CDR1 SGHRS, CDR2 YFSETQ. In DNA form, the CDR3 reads TGCGCCAGCAGCTTTACTGGTAGCTCCTACAATGAGCAGTTCTTC. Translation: CASSFTGSSYNEQFF.

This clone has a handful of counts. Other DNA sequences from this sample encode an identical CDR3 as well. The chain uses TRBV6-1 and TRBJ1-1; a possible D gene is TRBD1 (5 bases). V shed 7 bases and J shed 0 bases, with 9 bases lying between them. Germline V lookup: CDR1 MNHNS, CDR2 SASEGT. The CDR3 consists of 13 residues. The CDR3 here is CASKGYLNTEAFF. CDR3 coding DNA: TGTGCCAGCAAGGGGTACTTGAACACTGAAGCTTTCTTT.

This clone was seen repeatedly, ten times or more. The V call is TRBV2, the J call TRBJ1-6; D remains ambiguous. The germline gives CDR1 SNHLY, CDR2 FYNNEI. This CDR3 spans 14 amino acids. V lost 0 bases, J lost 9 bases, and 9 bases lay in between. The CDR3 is CASSEAYFTSPLHF. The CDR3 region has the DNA TGTGCCAGCAGTGAAGCATATTTTACTTCACCCCTCCACTTT.

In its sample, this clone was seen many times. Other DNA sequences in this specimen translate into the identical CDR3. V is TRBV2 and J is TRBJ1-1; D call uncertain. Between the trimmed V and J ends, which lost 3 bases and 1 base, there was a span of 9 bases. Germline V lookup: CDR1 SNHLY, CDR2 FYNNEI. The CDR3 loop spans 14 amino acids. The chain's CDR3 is CASSEENRNTEAFF. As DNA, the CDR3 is TGTGCCAGCAGTGAGGAAAACAGGAACACTGAAGCTTTCTTT.

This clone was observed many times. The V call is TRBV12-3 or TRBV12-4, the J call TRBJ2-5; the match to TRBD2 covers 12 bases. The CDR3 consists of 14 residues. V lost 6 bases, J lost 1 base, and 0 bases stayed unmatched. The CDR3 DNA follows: TGTGCCAGCAGACTAGCGGGGGGCCAAGAGACCCAGTACTTC. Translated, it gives CASRLAGGQETQYF.

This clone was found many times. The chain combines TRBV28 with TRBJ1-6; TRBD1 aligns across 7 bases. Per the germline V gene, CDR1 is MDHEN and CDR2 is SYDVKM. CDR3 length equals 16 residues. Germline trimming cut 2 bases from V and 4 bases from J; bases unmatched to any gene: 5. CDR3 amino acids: CASSLGSGGYNSPLHF. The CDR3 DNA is TGTGCCAGCAGTTTAGGGTCAGGGGGTTATAATTCACCCCTCCACTTT.

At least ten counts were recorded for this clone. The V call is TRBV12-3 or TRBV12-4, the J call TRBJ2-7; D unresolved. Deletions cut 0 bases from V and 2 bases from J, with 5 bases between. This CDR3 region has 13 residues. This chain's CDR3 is CASSLASPYEQYF. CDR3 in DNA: TGTGCCAGCAGTTTAGCCAGTCCCTACGAGCAGTACTTC.

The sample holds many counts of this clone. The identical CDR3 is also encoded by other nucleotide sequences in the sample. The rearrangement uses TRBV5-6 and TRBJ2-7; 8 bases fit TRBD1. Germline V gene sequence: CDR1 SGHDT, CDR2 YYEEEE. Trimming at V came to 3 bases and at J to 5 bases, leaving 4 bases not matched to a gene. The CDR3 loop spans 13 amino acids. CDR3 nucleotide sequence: TGTGCCAGCAGCTCCGACAGGGGCAACGAGCAGTACTTC. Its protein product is CASSSDRGNEQYF.

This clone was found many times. The DNA for the CDR3 is TGTGCCAGTAGTCAAATAGTTGGCCTCTACGAGCAGTACTTC. It encodes CASSQIVGLYEQYF. V usage is TRBV19 and J usage is TRBJ2-7, with D unclear. V was cut by 5 bases and J by 3 bases, with 14 bases left in between. CDR3 size: 14 residues. From germline, CDR1 is LNHDA and CDR2 SQIVND (reference sequence).

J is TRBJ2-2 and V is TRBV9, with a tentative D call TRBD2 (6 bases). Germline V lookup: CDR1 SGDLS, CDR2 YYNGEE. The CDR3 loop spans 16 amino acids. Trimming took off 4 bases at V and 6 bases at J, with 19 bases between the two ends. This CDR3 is CASSPRTGLLPGELFF. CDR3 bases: TGTGCCAGCAGCCCCCGTACGGGACTCCTGCCCGGGGAGCTGTTTTTT.